This T cell receptor beta chain was observed in a study of response to subunit inactivated influenza vaccine. Per the germline V gene, CDR1 is MNHEY and CDR2 is SVGAGI. V lost 1 base to trimming and J lost 8 bases, with 11 bases between them. CDR3 size: 13 residues. In TCRdb, the RT-PCR reads were re-called with MiXCR into one record per CDR3 protein. The sample records 450,000 to 600,000 distinct CDR3 sequences, 6% to 9% being singletons. The sequence derives from a man between 50 and 69 years old who received an inactivated influenza vaccine. The V call is TRBV6-5, the J call TRBJ1-2; D is ambiguous. Here the sequenced sample was PBMCs from blood, taken about 23 months after vaccination. In nucleotides, the CDR3 is TGTGCCAGCAGTTACTGGAACGAGGAAGGCTACACCTTC. This codes for CASSYWNEEGYTF.